The 17 T cell receptor beta chains in this list originate from one sample, sequenced in a study of blood T cell repertoires in COVID-19. Sequencing was performed with immunoSEQ multiplex PCR; in TCRdb, only in-frame clones are kept and a portion is missing. The sample includes nearly 300,000 clones, roughly 90% of them seen just once. Sample: PBMCs or T cells enriched from blood (not recorded which). Source of these receptors: a woman aged 45-59 years who had been exposed to COVID-19.

The CDR3 DNA reads TGTGCCAGCAGTTTATTAGGGGTTGGCTACACCTTC. It translates to CASSLLGVGYTF. This chain connects TRBV28 to TRBJ1-2; possible D gene TRBD1, 5 bases. The CDR3 spans 12 residues. Germline CDR1 reads MDHEN; CDR2 reads SYDVKM. The V end was cut by 1 base, the J end by 7 bases, with 7 bases between.

This chain uses TRBV18 with TRBJ2-5; 9 bases agree with TRBD2. Trimming removed 3 bases from V and 5 bases from J; junction bases left unmatched: 4. This CDR3 region has 14 residues. Germline V lookup: CDR1 KGHSH, CDR2 LQKENI. CDR3 amino acids: CASSPGLAGETQYF. In DNA, the CDR3 is TGTGCCAGCTCACCGGGGCTAGCGGGGGAGACCCAGTACTTC.

V and J are TRBV11-2 and TRBJ1-4, with D possibly matching TRBD1 (5 bases). Trimming left V 0 bases short and J 4 bases short, with 9 bases between. The CDR3 covers 15 residues. The germline gives CDR1 SGHAT, CDR2 FQNNGV. DNA for the CDR3: TGTGCCAGCAGCTTAGAAACGGGGGTTAATGAAAAACTGTTTTTT. As protein: CASSLETGVNEKLFF.

This clone was observed once. The V gene is TRBV5-4, the J gene TRBJ1-2; 7 bases fit TRBD1. This CDR3 is 16 amino acids long. Germline V gene data show CDR1 as SGHNT and CDR2 as YYREEE (reference sequence). Trimming removed 4 bases from V and 8 bases from J; junction bases left unmatched: 17. CDR3 in amino acids: CASSRRAAGGLGGYTF. CDR3 nucleotide sequence: TGTGCCAGCAGCCGAAGGGCAGCAGGGGGATTGGGGGGCTACACCTTC.

This chain uses TRBV5-4 with TRBJ2-1; TRBD1 might be the D (5 bases). Deletions cut 7 bases from V and 5 bases from J, with 16 bases between. CDR1 is SGHNT, CDR2 YYREEE, per germline (reference sequence). The CDR3 totals 14 residues. The CDR3 DNA reads TGTGCCAGCTCTTTCTTTTTAGGGGACAATGAGCAGTTCTTC. It codes for CASSFFLGDNEQFF.

The chain employs TRBV28 and TRBJ1-5; TRBD1 might be the D (5 bases). The V gene's germline CDR1 is MDHEN and CDR2 SYDVKM. CDR3 size: 14 residues. Trimming stripped 7 bases from V and 1 base from J, with 11 bases between. CDR3 sequence: CASNRGGSNQPQHF. The DNA for the CDR3 is TGTGCCAGCAACCGGGGGGGGAGCAATCAGCCCCAGCATTTT. The variable domain in full, completed from reference TRBV28 and TRBJ1-5, reads DVKVTQSSRYLVKRTGEKVFLECVQDMDHENMFWYRQDPGLGLRLIYFSYDVKMKEKGDIPEGYSVSREKKERFSLILESASTNQTSMYLCASNRGGSNQPQHFGDGTRLSIL.

This clone has a handful of counts. The chain joins TRBV4-2 to TRBJ2-7; perhaps TRBD1 as D (6 bases). Germline CDR1 reads LGHNA; CDR2 reads YNFKEQ. Trimming shortened V by 0 bases and J by 2 bases, and 11 bases separated the two germline ends. The CDR3 covers 15 residues. The CDR3 coding sequence is TGTGCCAGCAGCCAAGATAAAGAGGGGGCCTACGAGCAGTACTTC. Protein product: CASSQDKEGAYEQYF.

The chain recombines TRBV19 with TRBJ1-1; D is unclear. This CDR3 has 13 amino acids. The germline gives CDR1 LNHDA, CDR2 SQIVND (reference sequence). Trimming stripped 3 bases from V and 1 base from J, with 6 bases between. CDR3 loop: CASSIRRNTEAFF. The CDR3 DNA sequence: TGTGCCAGTAGTATTCGGAGGAACACTGAAGCTTTCTTT.

The rearrangement links TRBV4-2 to TRBJ2-5; tentatively, D is TRBD2 (6 bases). From germline, CDR1 is LGHNA and CDR2 YNFKEQ. Trimming took 6 bases from V and 5 from J, leaving 16 bases between them. The CDR3 is made up of 14 amino acids. The CDR3 DNA follows: TGTGCCAGCAGTCGCGCCGGGACTGGGGAGACCCAGTACTTC. It codes for CASSRAGTGETQYF.

The chain carries TRBV25-1 and TRBJ1-1; D remains ambiguous. The V and J ends lost 4 bases and 2 bases respectively, with 5 bases between them. The CDR3 has 12 amino acids. In germline, CDR1 is MGHDK, CDR2 SYGVNS. The CDR3 spells CASSGPNTEAFF. In DNA, the CDR3 is TGTGCCAGCAGTGGGCCTAACACTGAAGCTTTCTTT.

The table lists this clone with a count of one. The V and J genes are TRBV12-2 and TRBJ2-2; the table's D gene call, TRBD1, was not cross checked with the DNA. TRBV12-2 is given as a pseudogene. There are 16 residues in the CDR3. The CDR3 region has the DNA TGTGCAAGTCGCTTTCATCCAGGGCTTGGGACCGGGGAGCTGTTTTTT. This encodes CASRFHPGLGTGELFF.

This clone was observed once. The chain couples TRBV9 to TRBJ1-5; D is perhaps TRBD1 (6 bases). The V end was cut by 2 bases, the J end by 1 base, with 16 bases between. The CDR3 length is 17 residues. Per germline, CDR1 SGDLS and CDR2 YYNGEE. This CDR3 reads CASSVGKGGGSNQPQHF. Written as DNA, the CDR3 is TGTGCCAGCAGCGTCGGAAAAGGGGGAGGGAGCAATCAGCCCCAGCATTTT.

V gene TRBV28 combines with J gene TRBJ1-5; possibly TRBD1 for D (5 bases). Trimming left V 6 bases short and J 1 base short, with 16 bases between. CDR1 is MDHEN, CDR2 SYDVKM, per germline. The CDR3 covers 16 residues. This CDR3 reads CASRPRGGVSNQPQHF. The DNA for the CDR3 is TGTGCCAGCAGGCCCCGTGGGGGGGTGAGCAATCAGCCCCAGCATTTT.

The chain carries TRBV6-1 and TRBJ2-2, with TRBD1 matching over 7 bases. V lost 4 bases and J lost 1; bases outside the gene matches: 6. Germline assignment: CDR1 MNHNS and CDR2 SASEGT. CDR3 length: 16 amino acids. CDR3 region: CASSAPRTGNTGELFF. The CDR3 DNA is TGTGCCAGCAGTGCGCCTAGGACAGGGAACACCGGGGAGCTGTTTTTT.

The chain joins TRBV12-3 or TRBV12-4 to TRBJ1-2; D is uncertain. This CDR3 contains 13 residues. V gave up 6 bases and J gave up 7 bases, with 15 bases separating them. The CDR3 coding sequence is TGTGCCAGCAGAGACGGGGTTCAAGGTGGCTACACCTTC. The encoded protein is CASRDGVQGGYTF.

This clone was picked up one time. The chain has TRBV21-1 and TRBJ1-1; no DNA check was done on the table's D call, TRBD1. TRBV21-1 is a pseudogene segment. This CDR3 contains 18 residues. This CDR3 reads CASSAKTRGREEDTEAFF. In DNA form, the CDR3 reads TGTGCCAGCAGCGCGAAAACCAGGGGGCGTGAGGAGGACACTGAAGCTTTCTTT.

The gene calls are TRBV28 and TRBJ1-5; no reliable D call. CDR3 length: 13 amino acids. From germline, CDR1 is MDHEN and CDR2 SYDVKM. V was pared by 5 bases and J by 2 bases, with 7 bases between. CDR3 sequence: CASSQLRNQPQHF. CDR3 DNA sequence: TGTGCCAGCAGTCAACTTCGCAATCAGCCCCAGCATTTT.